This TCR beta chain was profiled in a study of OX40 agonist ivuxolimab in advanced cancers. There are 15 residues in the CDR3. Trimming cost V 0 bases and J 7 bases, with 12 bases left between them. From germline, CDR1 is MNHEY and CDR2 SVGAGI. This table comes from immunoSEQ multiplex PCR, and its TCRdb copy is limited to in-frame clones, with some not included. The sample holds approximately 60,000 clones; 84% are singletons and the top ten take approximately 9.4%. This TCR was recovered from an adult with an advanced solid tumor such as melanoma, head and neck, liver or kidney cancer. The chain carries TRBV6-5 and TRBJ1-4, with TRBD1 as a possible D gene (5 bases). Sequencing was performed on CD4+ or CD8+ T cells sorted from blood, taken in a trial of the OX40 agonist ivuxolimab. CDR3 bases: TGTGCCAGCAGTTACTCCCCCCAGGGTTCTGAAAAACTGTTTTTT. Translation: CASSYSPQGSEKLFF.